This is a list of T cell receptor beta chains from one sample in a study of Tregs in tolerant kidney transplant recipients. Sequenced by immunoSEQ multiplex PCR; TCRdb stores in-frame clones only, minus some. The sample lists some 88,000 clones, just over 90% occurring once. The sample taken for sequencing was CD8+ T cells from blood. These receptors all stem from a human donor in good health. Both conserved end residues are part of each CDR3. A D gene is named only where the DNA matches it firmly. A clone size is listed for some rows: how often the clone was seen (once, few, many), or a class if it is expanded.

V: TRBV6-5; J: TRBJ2-5; size: once; D: NA; DNA: TGTGCCAGCAGTTACAGCGAAGGGGCGCGAGAGACCCAGTACTTC; CDR3: CASSYSEGARETQYF
V: TRBV6-1; J: TRBJ2-7; size: few; D: TRBD1; DNA: TGTGCCAGCAGTGAAACAGGGGGGAGCTCCTACGAGCAGTACTTC; CDR3: CASSETGGSSYEQYF
V: TRBV19; J: TRBJ2-7; size: NA; D: TRBD1; DNA: TGTGCCAGTAGTATAGTCGGGACAGGCACCTACGAGCAGTACTTC; CDR3: CASSIVGTGTYEQYF
V: TRBV27; J: TRBJ2-3; size: NA; D: NA; DNA: TGTGCCAGCAGTCCCCAGGGGTTCGGCACAGATACGCAGTATTTT; CDR3: CASSPQGFGTDTQYF
V: TRBV4-1; J: TRBJ2-1; size: NA; D: NA; DNA: TGCGCCAGCAGCAACGGACATTACAATGAGCAGTTCTTC; CDR3: CASSNGHYNEQFF
V: TRBV7-9; J: TRBJ2-2; size: NA; D: NA; DNA: TGTGCCAGCAGCTTCCCCCGGGACAAGGACACCGGGGAGCTGTTTTTT; CDR3: CASSFPRDKDTGELFF
V: TRBV9; J: TRBJ2-1; size: NA; D: NA; DNA: TGTGCCAGCAGCGAGGGGAGATACAATGAGCAGTTCTTC; CDR3: CASSEGRYNEQFF
V: TRBV7-9; J: TRBJ2-7; size: once; D: NA; DNA: TGTGCCAGCAGCTCCCCCGAGGGATACTCCTACGAGCAGTACTTC; CDR3: CASSSPEGYSYEQYF
V: TRBV25-1; J: TRBJ1-1; size: NA; D: NA; DNA: TGTGCCAGCAGTGAAGGGGGTCAGACTGAAGCTTTCTTT; CDR3: CASSEGGQTEAFF
V: TRBV6-6; J: TRBJ1-2; size: NA; D: NA; DNA: TGTGCCAGCAGTTACGGGGACGGGGGTGATGGCTACACCTTC; CDR3: CASSYGDGGDGYTF
V: TRBV7-9; J: TRBJ1-4; size: NA; D: NA; DNA: TGTGCCAGCAGCCCCACAGTGGCCACTAATGAAAAACTGTTTTTT; CDR3: CASSPTVATNEKLFF
V: TRBV6-1; J: TRBJ2-7; size: once; D: TRBD1; DNA: TGTGCCAGCAGCGTGGGACAGGGGGCCTCCTACGAGCAGTACTTC; CDR3: CASSVGQGASYEQYF
V: TRBV25-1; J: TRBJ1-2; size: NA; D: NA; DNA: TGTGCCAGCAGTGAAATAGGGCTTTATGGCTACACCTTC; CDR3: CASSEIGLYGYTF
V: TRBV19; J: TRBJ2-5; size: NA; D: NA; DNA: TGTGCCAGTAGTATGGGGGAAGGGATCCAAGAGACCCAGTACTTC; CDR3: CASSMGEGIQETQYF
V: TRBV7-9; J: TRBJ2-7; size: once; D: TRBD1; DNA: TGTGCCAGCAGCCCACGGGACAGGGCCCCCTACGAGCAGTACTTC; CDR3: CASSPRDRAPYEQYF
V: TRBV6-5; J: TRBJ1-5; size: NA; D: NA; DNA: TGTGCCAGCAGCAACTCCTACCTAACTGATCAGCCCCAGCATTTT; CDR3: CASSNSYLTDQPQHF
V: TRBV19; J: TRBJ1-5; size: once; D: NA; DNA: TGTGCCAGTAGTGCTCTAACAGAGATCGGCAATCAGCCCCAGCATTTT; CDR3: CASSALTEIGNQPQHF
V: TRBV5-5; J: TRBJ2-7; size: NA; D: TRBD1; DNA: TGTGCCAGCAGCAGAGGGACAGGGGCCTACGAGCAGTACTTC; CDR3: CASSRGTGAYEQYF
V: TRBV30; J: TRBJ1-3; size: NA; D: NA; DNA: TGTGCCTGGAGTAGGTTAGGAGAGGGTACTGGAAACACCATATATTTT; CDR3: CAWSRLGEGTGNTIYF
V: TRBV6-1; J: TRBJ1-1; size: many; D: NA; DNA: TGTGCCAGCAGTGAAGTGGCAGGTTCCCTGAACACTGAAGCTTTCTTT; CDR3: CASSEVAGSLNTEAFF
V: TRBV10-3; J: TRBJ2-1; size: NA; D: NA; DNA: TGTGCCATCAGTGAGGTACAGGGACGGGCTTACAATGAGCAGTTCTTC; CDR3: CAISEVQGRAYNEQFF
V: TRBV7-9; J: TRBJ1-1; size: NA; D: NA; DNA: TGTGCCAGCATTGGGGGGTCTGAAGCTTTCTTT; CDR3: CASIGGSEAFF
V: TRBV19; J: TRBJ2-2; size: few; D: NA; DNA: TGTGCCAGTAGTCCACTCAACACCGGGGAGCTGTTTTTT; CDR3: CASSPLNTGELFF
V: TRBV6-5; J: TRBJ2-7; size: NA; D: NA; DNA: TGTGCCAGCAGTTACCGTGCTCCAGGGTACTACGAGCAGTACTTC; CDR3: CASSYRAPGYYEQYF
V: TRBV5-4; J: TRBJ1-1; size: once; D: TRBD1; DNA: TGTGCCAGCAGGCGACAGGGGGCGAGCACTGAAGCTTTCTTT; CDR3: CASRRQGASTEAFF
V: TRBV9; J: TRBJ2-2; size: once; D: NA; DNA: TGTGCCAGCAGCGGACGGGCGCTACCAGACCCGAACACCGGGGAGCTGTTTTTT; CDR3: CASSGRALPDPNTGELFF
V: TRBV5-1; J: TRBJ2-5; size: NA; D: NA; DNA: TGCGCCAGCCGGGACTTGGAAGAGACCCAGTACTTC; CDR3: CASRDLEETQYF
V: TRBV2; J: TRBJ2-7; size: NA; D: NA; DNA: TGTGCCAGCAGTGAATCATTGATTTTTAGCTCCTACGAGCAGTACTTC; CDR3: CASSESLIFSSYEQYF
V: TRBV9; J: TRBJ2-2; size: NA; D: TRBD1; DNA: TGTGCCAGCAGCGTAGGGGGTGGGACAGCATTTGCCGGGGAGCTGTTTTTT; CDR3: CASSVGGGTAFAGELFF
V: TRBV4-1; J: TRBJ2-7; size: NA; D: TRBD1; DNA: TGCGCCAGCAGCCCCCGTTCAGAAACCGGGACAGGGGGTCCCTACGAGCAGTACTTC; CDR3: CASSPRSETGTGGPYEQYF
V: TRBV18; J: TRBJ1-2; size: NA; D: TRBD1; DNA: TGTGCCAGCTCACCACCGGGACAGGGGCCGCTCTATGGCTACACCTTC; CDR3: CASSPPGQGPLYGYTF
V: TRBV9; J: TRBJ2-2; size: once; D: NA; DNA: TGTGCCAGCAGCGGCACAGGGACCGGGGAGCTGTTTTTT; CDR3: CASSGTGTGELFF
V: TRBV15; J: TRBJ2-5; size: NA; D: NA; DNA: TGTGCCACCAGCAGAGATCAGGGGGGATGGACCCAGTACTTC; CDR3: CATSRDQGGWTQYF
V: TRBV11-2; J: TRBJ2-3; size: NA; D: TRBD1; DNA: TGTGCCAGCAGTTACAGGGGGCGCGGTCCAGATACGCAGTATTTT; CDR3: CASSYRGRGPDTQYF
V: TRBV6-5; J: TRBJ2-2; size: NA; D: NA; DNA: TGTGCCAGCAGTTCCGGAACCGGGGAGCTGTTTTTT; CDR3: CASSSGTGELFF
V: TRBV4-1; J: TRBJ2-5; size: NA; D: NA; DNA: TGCGCCAGCACAGCGGGAGAGACCCAGTACTTC; CDR3: CASTAGETQYF
V: TRBV2; J: TRBJ2-7; size: NA; D: NA; DNA: TGTGCCAGCAGTGAATCGGAGGGACTGTCCTACGAGCAGTACTTC; CDR3: CASSESEGLSYEQYF
V: TRBV30; J: TRBJ2-2; size: NA; D: NA; DNA: TGTGCCTGGATTAACCGGGAGCTCGCCGGGGAGCTGTTTTTT; CDR3: CAWINRELAGELFF
V: TRBV4-1; J: TRBJ1-2; size: NA; D: NA; DNA: TGCGCCAGCAGCCCAGGGGTCGGCTACACCTTC; CDR3: CASSPGVGYTF
V: TRBV29-1; J: TRBJ2-5; size: NA; D: NA; DNA: TGCAGCGTTGAAGGGGGGGTACAAGAGACCCAGTACTTC; CDR3: CSVEGGVQETQYF
V: TRBV6-5; J: TRBJ1-1; size: once; D: NA; DNA: TGTGCCAGCAGTTACTCGTACCTAAACACTGAAGCTTTCTTT; CDR3: CASSYSYLNTEAFF